A single sample is the source of the 10 T cell receptor beta chains below, sequenced in a study of metastatic and nonmetastatic thyroid tumors. No patient received treatment before thyroid surgery. TCRdb re-called clones via MiXCR from the PCR reads. In the table there are around 27,000 clones, 14% to 15% of which are singletons. The sequenced material came from blood. All receptors derive from a female donor with papillary thyroid cancer or a benign thyroid nodule (not recorded which). Some clones in this sample may be carry-over from other donors' samples.

Many counts were recorded for this clone. V usage is TRBV28 and J usage is TRBJ1-2; D is perhaps TRBD1 (6 bases). Trimming took off 6 bases at V and 4 bases at J, with 15 bases between the two ends. The CDR3 length is 14 residues. In germline, CDR1 is MDHEN, CDR2 SYDVKM. The CDR3 nucleotides are TGTGCCAGCAGACCAACAGGGAATGGCTATGGCTACACCTTC. Its translation is CASRPTGNGYGYTF.

This clone was counted at least ten times. This chain uses TRBV5-6 with TRBJ2-2; 9 bases are shared with TRBD1. The V gene's germline CDR1 is SGHDT and CDR2 YYEEEE. Trimming cost V 0 bases and J 6 bases; bases outside gene matches: 6. The CDR3 spans 16 residues. This chain's CDR3 is CASSLADRGSSGELFF. Written as DNA, the CDR3 is TGTGCCAGCAGCTTGGCGGACAGGGGTAGCTCCGGGGAGCTGTTTTTT.

This clone was counted ten times or more. A much bigger clone sits one base away, suggesting this may be a read error. The chain joins TRBV6-1 to TRBJ2-1; D possibly corresponds to TRBD2 (6 bases). This CDR3 is built from 14 residues. In germline, CDR1 is MNHNS, CDR2 SASEGT. The CDR3 protein is CAGRPGLDYNEQFF. The CDR3 DNA follows: TGTGCCGGCAGGCCGGGACTTGACTACAATGAGCAGTTCTTC.

This clone was detected many times. The chain is built from TRBV5-1 and TRBJ2-3; 7 positions match TRBD1. From germline, CDR1 is SGHRS and CDR2 YFSETQ. This CDR3 contains 13 residues. V trimming: 1 base; J trimming: 6 bases; junction bases outside the gene matches: 2. In DNA, the CDR3 is TGCGCCAGCAGCTTGACAGGGGAGGATACGCAGTATTTT. Translating it yields CASSLTGEDTQYF. Filled out from reference TRBV5-1 and TRBJ2-3, the complete variable domain reads KAGVTQTPRYLIKTRGQQVTLSCSPISGHRSVSWYQQTPGQGLQFLFEYFSETQRNKGNFPGRFSGRQFSNSRSEMNVSTLELGDSALYLCASSLTGEDTQYFGPGTRLTVL.

V and J are TRBV28 and TRBJ2-7; 9 nucleotides align to TRBD2. V lost 8 bases and J lost 3; bases outside the gene matches: 8. The CDR3 spans 14 residues. The germline gives CDR1 MDHEN, CDR2 SYDVKM. CDR3 nucleotide sequence: TGTGCCAGCCGCCAGCGGGAGGCGATCTACGAGCAGTACTTC. It yields the protein CASRQREAIYEQYF.

This clone has a count of ten or more. The chain links TRBV30 to TRBJ2-6; D tentatively fits TRBD1 or TRBD2 (6 bases each). V was cut by 2 bases and J by 4 bases, with 9 bases left in between. The germline V gene encodes CDR1 GTSNPN and CDR2 SVGIG (reference sequence). The CDR3 has 14 residues. CDR3 sequence reads: CAWSRGAGANVLTF. The CDR3 DNA reads TGTGCCTGGAGTAGGGGGGCCGGGGCCAACGTCCTGACTTTC. Together with reference TRBV30 and TRBJ2-6, the CDR3 gives the full variable domain: SQTIHQWPATLVQPVGSPLSLECTVEGTSNPNLYWYRQAAGRGLQLLFYSVGIGQISSEVPQNLSASRPQDRQFILSSKKLLLSDSGFYLCAWSRGAGANVLTFGAGSRLTVL.

On this clone: Germline is not matched at one junction end, which may reflect a read error. CDR3 sequence reads: CACSPVSGWGGQPQHF. The CDR3 coding sequence is TGTGCCTGCAGCCCAGTCTCTGGGTGGGGTGGGCAGCCCCAGCATTTT. The chain combines TRBV11-2 with TRBJ1-5; D gene unclear. Germline V gene sequence: CDR1 SGHAT, CDR2 FQNNGV. The CDR3 has 16 residues.

This sequence joins TRBV5-1 and TRBJ2-1; TRBD2 matches at 13 bases. The CDR3 has 15 residues. Trimming removed 3 bases from V and 8 bases from J; junction bases left unmatched: 5. CDR1 and CDR2 (germline): SGHRS, YFSETQ. CDR3 loop: CASSSGLAGVYEQFF. The CDR3 DNA sequence: TGCGCCAGCAGCTCAGGACTAGCGGGAGTCTATGAGCAGTTCTTC.

This clone was seen only a few times. Germline is not matched at one junction end, which may reflect a read error. V and J are TRBV28 and TRBJ2-7; D unresolved. The length of the CDR3 is 13 residues. Germline V gene data show CDR1 as MDHEN and CDR2 as SYDVKM. CDR3 sequence reads: CVSSSGIPSGQYF. DNA for the CDR3: TGTGTCAGCAGTTCCGGTATCCCTTCCGGGCAGTACTTC.

The sample holds many counts of this clone. V is TRBV5-1 and J is TRBJ2-5; 9 nucleotides line up with TRBD2. Germline values: CDR1 SGHRS, CDR2 YFSETQ. The V gene end was trimmed by 0 bases and the J gene end by 5 bases; junction bases not matched to a gene: 5. The CDR3 covers 15 residues. DNA of the CDR3: TGCGCCAGCAGCTTGGTAGCGGGAGAGGGGGAGACCCAGTACTTC. Translated, it gives CASSLVAGEGETQYF.